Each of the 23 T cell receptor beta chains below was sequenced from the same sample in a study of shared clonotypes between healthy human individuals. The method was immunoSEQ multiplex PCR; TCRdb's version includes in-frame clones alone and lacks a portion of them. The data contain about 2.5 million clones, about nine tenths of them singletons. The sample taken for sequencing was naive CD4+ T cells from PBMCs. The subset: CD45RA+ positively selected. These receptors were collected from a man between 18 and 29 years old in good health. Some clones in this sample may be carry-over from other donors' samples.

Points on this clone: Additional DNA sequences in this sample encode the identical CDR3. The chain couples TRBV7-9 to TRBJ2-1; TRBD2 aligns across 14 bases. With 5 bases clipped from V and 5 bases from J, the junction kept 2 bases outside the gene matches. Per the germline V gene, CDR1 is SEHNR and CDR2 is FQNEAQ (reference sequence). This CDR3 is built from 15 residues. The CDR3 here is CASSATSGRDNEQFF. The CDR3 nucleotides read TGTGCCAGCAGCGCGACTAGCGGGAGGGACAATGAGCAGTTCTTC. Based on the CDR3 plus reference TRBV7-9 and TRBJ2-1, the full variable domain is DTGVSQNPRHKITKRGQNVTFRCDPISEHNRLYWYRQTLGQGPEFLTYFQNEAQLEKSRLLSDRFSAERPKGSFSTLEIQRTEQGDSAMYLCASSATSGRDNEQFFGPGTRLTVL.

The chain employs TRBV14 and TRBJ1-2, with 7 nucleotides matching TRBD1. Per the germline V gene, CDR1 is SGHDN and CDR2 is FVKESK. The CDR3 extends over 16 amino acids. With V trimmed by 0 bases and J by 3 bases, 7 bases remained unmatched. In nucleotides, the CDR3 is TGTGCCAGCAGCCAAGATCCCCAGGGGGTTTACTATGGCTACACCTTC. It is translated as CASSQDPQGVYYGYTF.

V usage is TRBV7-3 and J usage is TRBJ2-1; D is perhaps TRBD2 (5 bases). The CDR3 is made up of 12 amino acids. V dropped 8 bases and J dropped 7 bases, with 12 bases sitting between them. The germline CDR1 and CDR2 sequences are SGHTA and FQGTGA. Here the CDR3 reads CASGLSGNEQFF. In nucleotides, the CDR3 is TGTGCCAGCGGACTTTCGGGGAATGAGCAGTTCTTC.

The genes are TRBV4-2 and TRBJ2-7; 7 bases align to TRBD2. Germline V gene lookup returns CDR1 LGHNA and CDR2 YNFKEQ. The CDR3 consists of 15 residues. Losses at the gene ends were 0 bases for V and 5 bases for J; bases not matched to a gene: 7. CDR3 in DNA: TGTGCCAGCAGCCAAGAGGGCGGGAGTACCGACGAGCAGTACTTC. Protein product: CASSQEGGSTDEQYF.

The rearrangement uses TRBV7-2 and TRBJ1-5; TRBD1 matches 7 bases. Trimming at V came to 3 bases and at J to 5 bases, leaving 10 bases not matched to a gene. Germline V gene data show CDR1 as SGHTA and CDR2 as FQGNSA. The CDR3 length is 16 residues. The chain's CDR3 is CASSFRDSSLDQPQHF. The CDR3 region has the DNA TGTGCCAGCAGCTTTAGGGACAGCAGCCTCGATCAGCCCCAGCATTTT. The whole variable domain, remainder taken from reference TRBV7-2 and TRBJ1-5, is GAGVSQSPSNKVTEKGKDVELRCDPISGHTALYWYRQSLGQGLEFLIYFQGNSAPDKSGLPSDRFSAERTGGSVSTLTIQRTQQEDSAVYLCASSFRDSSLDQPQHFGDGTRLSIL.

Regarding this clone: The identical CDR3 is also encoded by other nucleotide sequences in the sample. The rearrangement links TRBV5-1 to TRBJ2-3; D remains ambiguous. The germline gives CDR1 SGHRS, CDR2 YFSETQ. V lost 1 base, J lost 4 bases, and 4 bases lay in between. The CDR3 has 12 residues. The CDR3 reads CASSLPSDTQYF. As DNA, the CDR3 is TGCGCCAGCAGCTTGCCATCAGATACGCAGTATTTT.

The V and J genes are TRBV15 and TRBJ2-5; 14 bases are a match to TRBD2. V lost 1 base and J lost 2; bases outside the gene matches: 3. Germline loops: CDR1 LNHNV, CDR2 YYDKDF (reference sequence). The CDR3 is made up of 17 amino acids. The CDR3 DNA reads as TGTGCCACCAGCAGAGGTGGGACTAGCGGGAGTCAAGAGACCCAGTACTTC. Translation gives CATSRGGTSGSQETQYF.

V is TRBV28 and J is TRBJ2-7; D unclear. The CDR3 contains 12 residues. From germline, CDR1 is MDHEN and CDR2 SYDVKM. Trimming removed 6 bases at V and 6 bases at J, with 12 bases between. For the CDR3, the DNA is TGTGCCAGCAGCCCCTCATGGGGCGAGCAGTACTTC. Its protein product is CASSPSWGEQYF.

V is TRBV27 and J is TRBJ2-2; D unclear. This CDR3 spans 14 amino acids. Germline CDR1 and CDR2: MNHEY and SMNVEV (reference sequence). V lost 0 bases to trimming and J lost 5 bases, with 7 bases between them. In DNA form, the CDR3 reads TGTGCCAGCAGTTTATCCTGGGTTACCGGGGAGCTGTTTTTT. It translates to CASSLSWVTGELFF.

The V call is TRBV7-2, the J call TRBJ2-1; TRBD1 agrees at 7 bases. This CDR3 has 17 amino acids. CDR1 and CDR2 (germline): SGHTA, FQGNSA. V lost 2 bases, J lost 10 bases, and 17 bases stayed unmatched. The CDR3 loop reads CASSLQALGQADGEQFF. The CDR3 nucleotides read TGTGCCAGCAGCTTACAGGCACTTGGACAGGCTGACGGGGAGCAGTTCTTC.

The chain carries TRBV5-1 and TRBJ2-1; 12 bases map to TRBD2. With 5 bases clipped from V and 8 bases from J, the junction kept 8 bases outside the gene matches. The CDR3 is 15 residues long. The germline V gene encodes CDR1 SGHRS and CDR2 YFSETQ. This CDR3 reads CASSETSGRIDEQFF. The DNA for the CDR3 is TGCGCCAGCAGTGAGACTAGCGGGAGAATCGATGAGCAGTTCTTC. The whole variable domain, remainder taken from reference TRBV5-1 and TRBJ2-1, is KAGVTQTPRYLIKTRGQQVTLSCSPISGHRSVSWYQQTPGQGLQFLFEYFSETQRNKGNFPGRFSGRQFSNSRSEMNVSTLELGDSALYLCASSETSGRIDEQFFGPGTRLTVL.

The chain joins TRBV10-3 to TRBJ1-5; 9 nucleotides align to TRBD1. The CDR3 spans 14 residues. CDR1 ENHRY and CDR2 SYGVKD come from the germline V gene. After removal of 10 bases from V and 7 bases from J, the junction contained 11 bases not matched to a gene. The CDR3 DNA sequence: TGTGCCAGCAGATATACAGGGACAGGGCAGCCCCAGCATTTT. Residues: CASRYTGTGQPQHF.

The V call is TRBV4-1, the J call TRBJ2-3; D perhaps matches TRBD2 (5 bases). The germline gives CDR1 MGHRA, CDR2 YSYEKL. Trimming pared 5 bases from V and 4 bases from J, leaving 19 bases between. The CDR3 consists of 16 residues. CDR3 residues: CASSDGGLGSADTQYF. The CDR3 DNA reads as TGCGCCAGCAGCGACGGAGGTCTAGGTTCGGCAGATACGCAGTATTTT.

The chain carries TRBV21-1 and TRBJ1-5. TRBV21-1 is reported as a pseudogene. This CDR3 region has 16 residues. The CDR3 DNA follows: TGTGCCAGCAGCAAAGAGGAGGGGACGGACATGGTGCCCCAGCATTTT. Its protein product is CASSKEEGTDMVPQHF.

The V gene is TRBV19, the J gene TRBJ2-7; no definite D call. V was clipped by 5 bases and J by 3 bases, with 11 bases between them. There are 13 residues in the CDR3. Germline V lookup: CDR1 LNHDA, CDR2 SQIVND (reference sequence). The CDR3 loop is CASSAGRIYEQYF. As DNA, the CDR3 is TGTGCCAGTAGTGCTGGACGGATCTACGAGCAGTACTTC.

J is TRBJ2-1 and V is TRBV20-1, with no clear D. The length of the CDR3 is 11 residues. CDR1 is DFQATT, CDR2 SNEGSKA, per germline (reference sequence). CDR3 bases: TGCAGCGTTAATGCGTTGGCTGAGCAGTTCTTC. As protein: CSVNALAEQFF.

In nucleotides, the CDR3 is TGTGCCAGCAGCCCCACCCTAGCGGAAGAGACCCAGTACTTC. The encoded protein is CASSPTLAEETQYF. The J gene is TRBJ2-5, the V gene TRBV11-2; TRBD2 aligns across 7 bases. The J segment lost 3 bases and the V segment lost 5 bases, leaving 6 bases of the junction unmatched. Germline V CDR1 and CDR2: SGHAT, FQNNGV. The CDR3 runs to 14 residues.

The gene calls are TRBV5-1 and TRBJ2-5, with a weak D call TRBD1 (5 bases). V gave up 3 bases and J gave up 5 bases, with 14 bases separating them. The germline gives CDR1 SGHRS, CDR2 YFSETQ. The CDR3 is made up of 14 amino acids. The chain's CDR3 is CASSSNTGRETQYF. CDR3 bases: TGCGCCAGCAGCTCGAACACAGGCAGGGAGACCCAGTACTTC.

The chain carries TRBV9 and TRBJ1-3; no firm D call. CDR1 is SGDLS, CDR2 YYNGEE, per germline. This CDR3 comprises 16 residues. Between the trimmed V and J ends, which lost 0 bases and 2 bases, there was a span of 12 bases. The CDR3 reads CASSVERRMAGNTIYF. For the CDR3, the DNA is TGTGCCAGCAGCGTAGAGAGGAGGATGGCTGGAAACACCATATATTTT.

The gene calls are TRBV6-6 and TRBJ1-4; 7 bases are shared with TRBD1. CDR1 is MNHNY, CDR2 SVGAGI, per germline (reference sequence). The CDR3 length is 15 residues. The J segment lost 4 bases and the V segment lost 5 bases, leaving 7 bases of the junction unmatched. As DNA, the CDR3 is TGTGCCAGCAGTCCCAGAGGGGGCAGTAATGAAAAACTGTTTTTT. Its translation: CASSPRGGSNEKLFF.

CDR3 nucleotides: TGTGCCAGTCAGGGGACGACAAAAGCTTTCTTT. Translated: CASQGTTKAFF. The V gene is TRBV7-2, the J gene TRBJ1-1; the D gene is possibly TRBD1 (6 bases). With 9 bases removed from V and 9 bases from J, the gap between germline ends came to 14 bases. CDR1 SGHTA and CDR2 FQGNSA come from the germline V gene. The CDR3 spans 11 residues. Full variable domain (rest looked up from reference TRBV7-2 and TRBJ1-1): GAGVSQSPSNKVTEKGKDVELRCDPISGHTALYWYRQSLGQGLEFLIYFQGNSAPDKSGLPSDRFSAERTGGSVSTLTIQRTQQEDSAVYLCASQGTTKAFFGQGTRLTVV.

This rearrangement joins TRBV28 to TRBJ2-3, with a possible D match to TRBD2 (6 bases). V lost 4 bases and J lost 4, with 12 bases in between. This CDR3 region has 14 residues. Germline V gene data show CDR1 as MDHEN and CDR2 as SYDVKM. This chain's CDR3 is CASSSYRGADTQYF. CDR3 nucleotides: TGTGCCAGCAGTTCCTACCGCGGGGCAGATACGCAGTATTTT.

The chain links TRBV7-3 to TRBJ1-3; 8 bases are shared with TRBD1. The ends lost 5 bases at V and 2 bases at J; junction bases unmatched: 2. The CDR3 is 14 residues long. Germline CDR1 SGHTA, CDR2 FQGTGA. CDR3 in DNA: TGTGCCAGCAGCCGGACAGGGACTGGAAACACCATATATTTT. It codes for CASSRTGTGNTIYF.